The sequence of this TCR beta chain was determined in a study of shared clonotypes between healthy human individuals. As for this clone: Its matching antigen is unknown.

Overall study results and limits: Sampling covered blood only; tissue repertoires likely differ. There were few donors, and this limited the genetic and exposure-history diversity represented. In the sorted subsets, rarefaction showed sequencing was incomplete despite large depth.

Genomic DNA (from each subset) was split evenly across several immunoSEQ plates. Assay used: immunoSEQ multiplex PCR; TCRdb lists only in-frame clones, some missing. The repertoire holds millions of clones, with approximately 93% as singletons. The CDR3 spans 16 residues. Trimming removed 6 bases from V and 5 bases from J; junction bases left unmatched: 9. CDR1 and CDR2 (germline): SEHNR, FQNEAQ (reference sequence). This receptor was taken from a man between 18 and 35 years old in good health. Some clones in this sample may be carry-over from other donors' samples. Sequencing was done on a sample of naive CD4+ T cells from PBMCs. Subset: CD45RA+ positively selected. The J gene is TRBJ2-1, the V gene TRBV7-9, with 11 nucleotides matching TRBD2. This CDR3 reads CASSSGVTSGNNEQFF. The CDR3 nucleotides are TGTGCCAGCAGTAGTGGGGTGACTAGCGGGAACAATGAGCAGTTCTTC.